This T cell receptor (beta chain) derives from a study of T cell repertoires in cytomegalovirus infection. As for the study in general: Matching HLA type and CMV infection were both indicated by public TCR beta signatures.

The CDR3 is 14 amino acids. Germline CDR1 and CDR2: LGHDT and YNNKEL (reference sequence). V dropped 2 bases and J dropped 0 bases, with 8 bases sitting between them. A single record per CDR3 protein comes from TCRdb applying MiXCR to the reads. The repertoire holds 55,000 to 85,000 distinct CDR3 sequences, with over 3.5% as singletons. The study, taken as a whole, reports: HLA-C-restricted TCR beta clonotypes specific for CMV led the ex vivo response.

This clonotype has a count of ten or more. Its antigen is unidentified. Sequencing was carried out using PBMCs. V gene TRBV3-1 combines with J gene TRBJ2-7; D not certain. This TCR was recovered from a human donor in good health (CMV status not recorded). Some clones in this sample may be carry-over from other donors' samples. This chain's CDR3 is CASSQPASSYEQYF. The CDR3 DNA follows: TGTGCCAGCAGCCAACCGGCGAGCTCCTACGAGCAGTACTTC.